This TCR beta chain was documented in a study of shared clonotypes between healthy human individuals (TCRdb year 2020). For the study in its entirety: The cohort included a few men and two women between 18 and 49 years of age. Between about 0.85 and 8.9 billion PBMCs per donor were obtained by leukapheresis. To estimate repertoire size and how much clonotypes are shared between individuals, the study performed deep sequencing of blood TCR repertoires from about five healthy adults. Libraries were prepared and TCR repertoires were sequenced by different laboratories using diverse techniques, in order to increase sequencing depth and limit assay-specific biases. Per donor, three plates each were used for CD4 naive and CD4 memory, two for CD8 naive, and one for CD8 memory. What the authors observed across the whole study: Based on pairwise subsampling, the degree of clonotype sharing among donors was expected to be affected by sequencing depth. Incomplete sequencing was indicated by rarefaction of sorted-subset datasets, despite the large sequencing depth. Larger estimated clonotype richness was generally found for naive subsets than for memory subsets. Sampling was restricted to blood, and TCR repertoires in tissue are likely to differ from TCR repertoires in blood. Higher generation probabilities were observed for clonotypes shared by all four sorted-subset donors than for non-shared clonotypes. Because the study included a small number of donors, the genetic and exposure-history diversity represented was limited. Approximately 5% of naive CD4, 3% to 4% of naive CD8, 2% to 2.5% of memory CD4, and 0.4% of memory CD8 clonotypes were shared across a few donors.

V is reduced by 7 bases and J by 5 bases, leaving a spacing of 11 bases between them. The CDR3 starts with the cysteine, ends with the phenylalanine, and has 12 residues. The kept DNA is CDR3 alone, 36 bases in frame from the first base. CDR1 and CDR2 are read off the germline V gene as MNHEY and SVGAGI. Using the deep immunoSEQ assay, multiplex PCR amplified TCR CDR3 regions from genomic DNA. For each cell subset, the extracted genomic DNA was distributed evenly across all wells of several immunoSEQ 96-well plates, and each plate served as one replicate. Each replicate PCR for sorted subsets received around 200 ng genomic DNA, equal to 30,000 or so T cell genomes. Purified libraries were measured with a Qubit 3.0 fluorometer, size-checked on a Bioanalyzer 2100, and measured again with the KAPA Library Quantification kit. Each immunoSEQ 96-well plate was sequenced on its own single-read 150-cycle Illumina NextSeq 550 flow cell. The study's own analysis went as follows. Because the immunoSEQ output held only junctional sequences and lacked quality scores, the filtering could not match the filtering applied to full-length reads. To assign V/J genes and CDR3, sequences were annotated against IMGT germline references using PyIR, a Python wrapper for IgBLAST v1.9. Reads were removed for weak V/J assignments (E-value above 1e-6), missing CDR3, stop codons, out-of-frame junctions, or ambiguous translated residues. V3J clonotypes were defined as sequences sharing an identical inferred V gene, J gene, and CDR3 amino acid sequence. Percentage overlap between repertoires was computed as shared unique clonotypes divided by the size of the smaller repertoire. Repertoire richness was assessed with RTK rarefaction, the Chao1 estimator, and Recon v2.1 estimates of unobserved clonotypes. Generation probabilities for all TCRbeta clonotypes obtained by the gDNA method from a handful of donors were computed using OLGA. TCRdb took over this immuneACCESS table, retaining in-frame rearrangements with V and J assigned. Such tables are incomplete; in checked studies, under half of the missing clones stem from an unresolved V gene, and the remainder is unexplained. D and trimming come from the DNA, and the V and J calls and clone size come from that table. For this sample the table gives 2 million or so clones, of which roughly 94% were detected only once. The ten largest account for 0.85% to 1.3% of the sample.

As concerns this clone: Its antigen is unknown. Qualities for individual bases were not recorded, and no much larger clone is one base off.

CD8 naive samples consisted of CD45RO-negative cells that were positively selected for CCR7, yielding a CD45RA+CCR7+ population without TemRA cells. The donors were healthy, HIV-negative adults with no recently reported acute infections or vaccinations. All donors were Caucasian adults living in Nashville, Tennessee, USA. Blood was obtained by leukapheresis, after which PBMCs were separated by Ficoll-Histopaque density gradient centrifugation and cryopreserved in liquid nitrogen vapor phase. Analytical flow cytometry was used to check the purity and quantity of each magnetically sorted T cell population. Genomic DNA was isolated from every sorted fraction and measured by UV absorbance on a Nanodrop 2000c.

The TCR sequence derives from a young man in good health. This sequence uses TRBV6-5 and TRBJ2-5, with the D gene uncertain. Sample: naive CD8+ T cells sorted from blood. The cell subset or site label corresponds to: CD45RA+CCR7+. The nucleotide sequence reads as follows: TGTGCCAGCATTGACATGGATGAGACCCAGTACTTC. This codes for CASIDMDETQYF.